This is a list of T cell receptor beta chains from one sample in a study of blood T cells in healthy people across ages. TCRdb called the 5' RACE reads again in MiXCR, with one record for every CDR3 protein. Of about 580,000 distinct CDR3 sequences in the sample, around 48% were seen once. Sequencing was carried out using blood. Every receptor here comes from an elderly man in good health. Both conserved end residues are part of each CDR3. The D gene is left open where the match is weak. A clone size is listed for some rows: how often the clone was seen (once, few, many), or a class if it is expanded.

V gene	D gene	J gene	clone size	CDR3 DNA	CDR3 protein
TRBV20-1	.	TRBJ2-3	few	TGCAGTGCCTCACGGACGGGGCGTAAAGGCACAGATACGCAGTATTTT	CSASRTGRKGTDTQYF
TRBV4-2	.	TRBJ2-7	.	TGTGCCAGCAGCCAAGATGAGGTCAGGACCTACGAGCAGTACTTC	CASSQDEVRTYEQYF
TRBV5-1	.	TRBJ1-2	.	TGCGCCAGCAGTCAAAGCCGGGACGCCGGTGGCTACACCTTC	CASSQSRDAGGYTF
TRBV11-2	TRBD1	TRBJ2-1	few	TGTGCCAGCAGCCCCCGGACAGGCTCCTACAATGAGCAGTTCTTC	CASSPRTGSYNEQFF
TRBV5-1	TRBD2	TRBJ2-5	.	TGCGCCAGCAGCTTGACTAGCGGGGTCGGGAGAGAGACCCAGTACTTC	CASSLTSGVGRETQYF
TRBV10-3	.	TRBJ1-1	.	TGTGCCATCAGATTTGGGACGGTCGACACTGAAGCTTTCTTT	CAIRFGTVDTEAFF
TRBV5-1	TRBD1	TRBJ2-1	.	TGCGCCAGCAGCTTGAGCAGGGGGCAAGATAGCTCCTACAATGAGCAGTTCTTC	CASSLSRGQDSSYNEQFF
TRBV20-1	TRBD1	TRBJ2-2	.	TGCAGTGCAACGGGACAGGGATTTCCGGGGGAGCTGTTTTTT	CSATGQGFPGELFF
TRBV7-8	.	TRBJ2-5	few	TGTGCCAGCAGCTTAGTGGTTGGGGGGGCACAAAAAGAGACCCAGTACTTC	CASSLVVGGAQKETQYF
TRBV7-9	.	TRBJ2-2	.	TGTGCCAGCAGCTTTTCCCCGGGCAACACCGGGGAGCTGTTTTTT	CASSFSPGNTGELFF
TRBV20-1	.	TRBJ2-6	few	TGCAGTGCTAGTAACTCTGGGGCCAACGTCCTGACTTTC	CSASNSGANVLTF
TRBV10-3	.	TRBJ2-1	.	TGTGCCATCGGAAGCGGCGGGCTGTCAAATGAGCAGTTCTTC	CAIGSGGLSNEQFF
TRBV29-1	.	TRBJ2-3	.	TGCAGCGCTACACTCGTCTCAGGGGATACGCAGTATTTT	CSATLVSGDTQYF
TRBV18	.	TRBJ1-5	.	TGTGCCAGCTCACCACGGGACACCCAGGTTCCCCAGCATTTT	CASSPRDTQVPQHF
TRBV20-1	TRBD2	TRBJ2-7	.	TGCAGTGCTAGCTCCGCACTAGCGGGAGGAGGGGGCTACTACGAGCAGTACTTC	CSASSALAGGGGYYEQYF
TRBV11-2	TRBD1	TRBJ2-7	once	TGTGCCAGCAGCTTCCAACCGGGACAGGGGTACGAGCAGTACTTC	CASSFQPGQGYEQYF
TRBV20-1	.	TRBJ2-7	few	TGCAGTGCCTCAATTCCGGGGTACGAGCAGTACTTC	CSASIPGYEQYF
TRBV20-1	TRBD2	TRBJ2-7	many	TGCAGTGCTAGAGGGACTAGCGGGGGCTACGAGCAGTACTTC	CSARGTSGGYEQYF
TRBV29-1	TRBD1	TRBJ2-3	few	TGCAGCGCAATGGGACAGAGCACAGATACGCAGTATTTT	CSAMGQSTDTQYF
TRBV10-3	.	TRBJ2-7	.	TGTGCCATCAGTGACCGATCCTACGAGCAGTACTTC	CAISDRSYEQYF
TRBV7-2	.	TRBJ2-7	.	TGTGCCAGCCGGGGGGCGGCCACTACGAGGCAGTACTTC	CASRGAATTRQYF
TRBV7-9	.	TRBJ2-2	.	TGTGCCAGCAGTTGGCAAGGGGGGAACACCGGGGAGCTGTTTTTT	CASSWQGGNTGELFF
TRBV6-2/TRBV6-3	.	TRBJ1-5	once	TGTGCCAGCAGCACCAAACAGGGCTTCGGCAATCAGCCCCAGCATTTT	CASSTKQGFGNQPQHF
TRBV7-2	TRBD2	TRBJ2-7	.	TGTGCCAGCAGCTTAGTTTCTAGCGGGCCGACCTACGAGCAGTACTTC	CASSLVSSGPTYEQYF
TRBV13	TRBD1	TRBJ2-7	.	TGTGCCACCCGACGACAGGGTAACTACGAGCAGTACTTC	CATRRQGNYEQYF
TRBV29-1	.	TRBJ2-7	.	TGCAGCGCCCGGACAGTCCCCGACGAGCAGTACTTC	CSARTVPDEQYF
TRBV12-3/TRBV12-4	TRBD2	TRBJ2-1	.	TGTGTCAGCAGGGCCGGGACTAGCGGGGGGGGTTACAATGAGCAGTTCTTC	CVSRAGTSGGGYNEQFF
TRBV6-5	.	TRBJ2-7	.	TGTGCCAGCTCGCGGGCAGGAACCGGATACGTGCAGTACTTC	CASSRAGTGYVQYF
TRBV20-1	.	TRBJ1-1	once	TGCAGTGCTAGATCCGGGAACATGAACACTGAAGCTTTCTTT	CSARSGNMNTEAFF
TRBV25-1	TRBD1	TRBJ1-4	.	TGTGCCAGCAGGGCACAGGGGGCAAGCGAAAAACTGTTTTTT	CASRAQGASEKLFF
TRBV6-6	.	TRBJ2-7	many	TGTGCCAGCAGTTTGGCGACAGCCCCCTACGAGCAGTACTTC	CASSLATAPYEQYF
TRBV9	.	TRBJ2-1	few	TGTGCCAGCAGCGTGGGCGACGGGGTAGAGCAGTTCTTC	CASSVGDGVEQFF
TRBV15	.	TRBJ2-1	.	TGTGCCACCCGTCTAGCGTATGAGCAGTTCTTC	CATRLAYEQFF
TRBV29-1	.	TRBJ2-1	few	TGCAGCGTTTCAGCCAGGGTAGGAGATGAGCAGTTCTTC	CSVSARVGDEQFF
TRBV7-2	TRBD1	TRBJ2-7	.	TGTGCCAGCAGCCTCAGACAGGGACCGTCCTACGAGCAGTACTTC	CASSLRQGPSYEQYF
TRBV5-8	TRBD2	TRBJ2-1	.	TGTGCCAGCAGCTTTCGGACTAGCGGGCTCAATGAGCAGTTCTTC	CASSFRTSGLNEQFF